This T cell receptor beta chain was found in a study of T-cell memory formation after mild COVID-19. The study's findings and limits: CD8+ contracting clones occupied EMRA, while CD4+ ones occupied mainly CM and EM.

Constant-segment primers served in 5'RACE that generated TCR alpha and TCR beta cDNA libraries bearing sample barcodes and UMIs. TCRdb redid the calling of the 5' RACE reads with MiXCR, one entry per CDR3 protein. The sample yields about 470,000 distinct CDR3 sequences, approximately 23% seen once. Worth noting for this clonotype: Its antigen is unknown.

Germline V CDR1 and CDR2: SGHTA, FQGNSA. This CDR3 is 18 amino acids long. The trim removed 3 bases at V and 3 bases at J, leaving 13 bases unmatched. The sample was PBMCs or a T cell subset sorted from them (not recorded which). The source of this sequence is an adult woman who had mild COVID-19 (a few samples of this study predate the infection). Cell type and time point are not known. The chain links TRBV7-2 to TRBJ2-3, with TRBD2 identical over 9 bases. CDR3 bases: TGTGCCAGCAGCTTCGATCTAGCGGGAAGGGAAGGTACAGATACGCAGTATTTT. It encodes CASSFDLAGREGTDTQYF. The entire variable domain, with the rest obtained from reference TRBV7-2 and TRBJ2-3, is as follows: GAGVSQSPSNKVTEKGKDVELRCDPISGHTALYWYRQSLGQGLEFLIYFQGNSAPDKSGLPSDRFSAERTGGSVSTLTIQRTQQEDSAVYLCASSFDLAGREGTDTQYFGPGTRLTVL.